What follows is one TCR beta chain and its context. Germline V CDR1 and CDR2: GTSNPN, SVGIG (reference sequence). Trimming removed 7 bases from V and 2 bases from J, with 12 bases in between. The CDR3 totals 13 residues. Assay used: immunoSEQ multiplex PCR; TCRdb lists only in-frame clones, some missing. The sample includes under 250,000 clones, just under 90% seen only once; the top ten take approximately 4.3%. Individuals aged 18 to 89 years were recruited from around 22 US areas. Participants' reported clinical history set cohort assignment. The record originates from a study of blood T cell repertoires in COVID-19.

Sequenced: PBMCs or T cells enriched from blood (not recorded which). The TCR comes from a woman under 40 with acute COVID-19. The rearrangement links TRBV30 to TRBJ1-5, with D possibly TRBD1 on 5 matching bases. CDR3 region: CASGGSGNQPQHF. The CDR3 bases are TGTGCCTCCGGGGGTTCGGGCAATCAGCCCCAGCATTTT.